What follows is one TCR beta chain and its context. Its antigen is still unknown. The same CDR3 can be traced to other DNA sequences in this sample. The V end was cut by 2 bases, the J end by 4 bases, with 6 bases between. Germline-derived CDR1 and CDR2 are MDHEN and SYDVKM. The CDR3 extends over 12 amino acids. The sample is drawn from a study of shared clonotypes between healthy human individuals. Deep level was the assay's run setting. Assay used: immunoSEQ multiplex PCR; TCRdb lists only in-frame clones, some missing. The table includes 2 million to 2.5 million clones, more than 80% detected once. CD4+ cells underwent separation, giving CD45RA+ naive and CD45RA-negative memory subsets. Broader study findings: Sequencing depth was predicted to influence how clonotypes are shared among donors. Enrolling few donors narrowed the genetic and exposure-history diversity that was represented.

This sequence originates from a man aged 18 to 35 in good health. Some clones in this sample may be carry-over from other donors' samples. The J gene is TRBJ2-7, the V gene TRBV28; perhaps TRBD1 as D (6 bases). The sample consisted of naive CD4+ T cells from PBMCs. As for subset: CD45RA+ positively selected. This CDR3 is CASSLGTYEQYF. In nucleotides, the CDR3 is TGTGCCAGCAGTTTAGGGACATACGAGCAGTACTTC.